The 26 T cell receptor beta chains listed next were all sequenced from one sample in a study of blood T cell repertoires in COVID-19 (dated by TCRdb to about 2020). The protocol used for the library was the immunoSEQ multiplex PCR assay. This is the immuneACCESS table as TCRdb keeps it, with only in-frame sequences that have V and J called. A part of the clones is gone; compared with another copy, unresolved V genes explain less than half, and the rest is unexplained. This sample comprises 250,000 to 350,000 clones, roughly nine tenths of them detected only once. The ten biggest clones cover 2% to 3% of the sample. The sample taken for sequencing was peripheral blood. These receptors were taken from a man aged 18 to 29 with active or convalescent COVID-19.

The rearrangement links TRBV4-1 to TRBJ2-1, with 10 bases lining up with TRBD2. Germline V gives CDR1 MGHRA, CDR2 YSYEKL. J lost 8 bases, V lost 7 bases, and 8 bases had no gene match. The CDR3 length is 14 residues. CDR3 sequence reads: CASTLAGFGDEQFF. As DNA, the CDR3 is TGCGCCAGCACACTAGCGGGGTTTGGAGATGAGCAGTTCTTC.

The rearrangement uses TRBV6-1 and TRBJ1-5; 11 positions agree with TRBD1. Germline V gene lookup returns CDR1 MNHNS and CDR2 SASEGT. The CDR3 has 17 amino acids. The V segment lost 2 bases and the J segment 4 bases; nucleotides outside the gene matches: 7. CDR3 coding DNA: TGTGCCAGCAGTGAACGGACAGGGGGCGCGGGGAATCAGCCCCAGCATTTT. This translates into CASSERTGGAGNQPQHF.

This CDR3 is CASSSRTGVTGELFF. CDR3 coding DNA: TGTGCCAGCAGCTCCCGGACAGGGGTTACCGGGGAGCTGTTTTTT. The V gene is TRBV7-9, the J gene TRBJ2-2, with 9 bases matching TRBD1. Germline V gene data show CDR1 as SEHNR and CDR2 as FQNEAQ (reference sequence). This CDR3 is built from 15 residues. V lost 4 bases and J lost 5; bases outside the gene matches: 5.

The rearrangement links TRBV19 to TRBJ2-7, with D possibly TRBD1 on 5 matching bases. Trimming left V 3 bases short and J 0 bases short, with 15 bases between. This CDR3 is 16 amino acids long. From germline, CDR1 is LNHDA and CDR2 SQIVND (reference sequence). The CDR3 region is CASSIGPGFGSYEQYF. The DNA for the CDR3 is TGTGCCAGTAGTATCGGGCCAGGGTTTGGCTCCTACGAGCAGTACTTC.

The chain carries TRBV3-1 (or the pseudogene TRBV3-2) and TRBJ2-7; D is unresolved. Germline lookup yields CDR1 LGHDT and CDR2 YNNKEL (reference sequence). V dropped 3 bases and J dropped 3 bases, with 6 bases sitting between them. The CDR3 extends over 12 amino acids. CDR3 DNA sequence: TGTGCCAGCAGCCAGTACTTCTACGAGCAGTACTTC. Protein product: CASSQYFYEQYF.

The chain joins TRBV6-6 to TRBJ2-2; D remains unclear. V lost 8 bases and J lost 3, with 13 bases in between. Germline CDR1 reads MNHNY; CDR2 reads SVGAGI (reference sequence). The CDR3 is 14 amino acids. CDR3 in DNA: TGTGCCAGCTGGCTAGTCGGAGACACCGGGGAGCTGTTTTTT. It translates to CASWLVGDTGELFF.

The CDR3 bases are TGCGCCAGCAGCCAAGGGGGTTTGGGGGGCAAAAACATTCAGTACTTC. This gives the protein CASSQGGLGGKNIQYF. J is TRBJ2-4 and V is TRBV4-1; D may be TRBD2 (6 bases). V gave up 1 base and J gave up 3 bases, with 13 bases separating them. Germline-derived CDR1 and CDR2 are MGHRA and YSYEKL. The CDR3 runs 16 residues.

In this sample, this clone turned up many times. The chain is built from TRBV20-1 and TRBJ1-3, with 8 bases fitting TRBD1. Looked up from germline, CDR1 is DFQATT and CDR2 is SNEGSKA (reference sequence). V shed 3 bases, J shed 6 bases, and the junction held 10 bases outside the gene matches. The CDR3 loop spans 15 amino acids. The CDR3 sequence: CSASRPQGDLNTIYF. DNA for the CDR3: TGCAGTGCTAGTCGGCCACAGGGGGACCTAAACACCATATATTTT.

V gene TRBV4-3 combines with J gene TRBJ2-3, with 7 bases aligning to TRBD1. Per germline, CDR1 LGHNA and CDR2 YSLEER. V shed 5 bases and J 4 bases; nucleotides not matched to a gene: 9. The CDR3 extends over 15 amino acids. The CDR3 nucleotides are TGCGCCAGCAGCAATTGGGACAGTTCGGCAGATACGCAGTATTTT. It encodes CASSNWDSSADTQYF.

This clone was detected only a few times. This rearrangement joins TRBV27 to TRBJ1-3, with a weak D call TRBD1 (5 bases). Germline V gene sequence: CDR1 MNHEY, CDR2 SMNVEV (reference sequence). V dropped 2 bases and J dropped 2 bases, with 13 bases sitting between them. This CDR3 has 16 amino acids. As DNA, the CDR3 is TGTGCCAGCAGTTTAGGGGCAGTGGGTACTGGAAACACCATATATTTT. Protein product: CASSLGAVGTGNTIYF.

This rearrangement joins TRBV28 to TRBJ1-1; D is ambiguous. V lost 2 bases and J 0 bases, leaving 7 bases between the germline ends. Germline assignment: CDR1 MDHEN and CDR2 SYDVKM. The CDR3 covers 14 residues. The CDR3 region has the DNA TGTGCCAGCAGTTTACTCAGGATGAACACTGAAGCTTTCTTT. Protein product: CASSLLRMNTEAFF.

This sequence joins TRBV19 and TRBJ1-2; D is unresolved. V shed 6 bases and J shed 2 bases, with 4 bases lying between them. The germline CDR1 and CDR2 sequences are LNHDA and SQIVND (reference sequence). The CDR3 has 11 amino acids. The chain's CDR3 is CASRTNYGYTF. The DNA for the CDR3 is TGTGCCAGTAGAACAAACTATGGCTACACCTTC.

This chain joins TRBV2 and TRBJ2-7, with 11 bases lining up with TRBD1. This CDR3 comprises 14 residues. The germline V gene has CDR1 SNHLY and CDR2 FYNNEI. Trimming cost V 6 bases and J 2 bases; bases outside gene matches: 3. The CDR3 reads CASSAGQGAYEQYF. CDR3 in DNA: TGTGCCAGCAGCGCGGGACAGGGGGCCTACGAGCAGTACTTC.

V and J are TRBV29-1 and TRBJ1-1; D perhaps matches TRBD1 (6 bases). Trimming took off 7 bases at V and 6 bases at J, with 12 bases between the two ends. CDR1 is SQVTM and CDR2 is ANQGSEA in the germline V gene. The CDR3 runs 11 residues. CDR3 residues: CSAQGPAEAFF. As DNA, the CDR3 is TGCAGCGCACAGGGCCCGGCTGAAGCTTTCTTT.

The V and J genes are TRBV28 and TRBJ1-5; a possible D gene is TRBD1 (6 bases). Per the germline V gene, CDR1 is MDHEN and CDR2 is SYDVKM. Deletions cut 5 bases from V and 0 bases from J, with 11 bases between. This CDR3 is 15 amino acids long. CDR3 loop: CASSQGTHSNQPQHF. CDR3 DNA: TGTGCCAGCAGTCAAGGGACACATAGCAATCAGCCCCAGCATTTT.

The chain combines TRBV4-1 with TRBJ1-2; 7 positions match TRBD1. V lost 4 bases and J lost 3; bases outside the gene matches: 20. Germline values: CDR1 MGHRA, CDR2 YSYEKL. The CDR3 is 19 residues long. CDR3 protein: CASSPQGDTEGRGYYGYTF. CDR3 DNA sequence: TGCGCCAGCAGCCCCCAGGGGGATACAGAGGGAAGGGGCTACTATGGCTACACCTTC.

The DNA of the CDR3 is TGTGCCAGCAGTGCATTAGGGGATAACTATGGCTACACCTTC. Translated: CASSALGDNYGYTF. The chain uses TRBV2 and TRBJ1-2; possibly TRBD1 for D (5 bases). The V gene lost 4 bases and the J gene lost 1 base, with 10 bases spanning the gap. This CDR3 spans 14 amino acids. CDR1 and CDR2 (germline): SNHLY, FYNNEI. The full variable domain, completed using reference TRBV2 and TRBJ1-2, is EPEVTQTPSHQVTQMGQEVILRCVPISNHLYFYWYRQILGQKVEFLVSFYNNEISEKSEIFDDQFSVERPDGSNFTLKIRSTKLEDSAMYFCASSALGDNYGYTFGSGTRLTVV.

This chain connects TRBV7-9 to TRBJ2-5; a weak D match, TRBD1 (5 bases). Germline-derived CDR1 and CDR2 are SEHNR and FQNEAQ (reference sequence). V lost 4 bases and J 0 bases, leaving 12 bases between the germline ends. CDR3 length: 15 amino acids. The CDR3 nucleotides read TGTGCCAGCAGCTCCCCAACAGGATACCAAGAGACCCAGTACTTC. Its translation is CASSSPTGYQETQYF. The full variable domain, in which reference TRBV7-9 and TRBJ2-5 provide the parts outside the CDR3, is DTGVSQNPRHKITKRGQNVTFRCDPISEHNRLYWYRQTLGQGPEFLTYFQNEAQLEKSRLLSDRFSAERPKGSFSTLEIQRTEQGDSAMYLCASSSPTGYQETQYFGPGTRLLVL.

V is TRBV4-2 and J is TRBJ2-1; 13 bases are shared with TRBD2. After removal of 3 bases from V and 10 bases from J, the junction contained 6 bases not matched to a gene. The CDR3 consists of 15 residues. Germline CDR1 reads LGHNA; CDR2 reads YNFKEQ. The CDR3: CASSHGLAGENEQFF. In DNA form, the CDR3 reads TGTGCCAGCAGCCACGGACTAGCGGGAGAAAACGAGCAGTTCTTC.

V is TRBV18 and J is TRBJ1-5; D not certain. CDR3 size: 16 residues. Between the trimmed V and J ends, which lost 1 base and 2 bases, there was a span of 12 bases. Per germline, CDR1 KGHSH and CDR2 LQKENI. CDR3 protein: CASSPRAGEGNQPQHF. DNA of the CDR3: TGTGCCAGCTCACCACGTGCCGGGGAGGGCAATCAGCCCCAGCATTTT.

V usage is TRBV29-1 and J usage is TRBJ1-2, with 8 bases fitting TRBD1. This CDR3 spans 14 amino acids. J gave up 2 bases and V 2 bases, and 4 bases lay outside the gene matches. Germline CDR1 reads SQVTM; CDR2 reads ANQGSEA. The CDR3 DNA reads as TGCAGCGTTGAACCTACAGGGGGAAACTATGGCTACACCTTC. Amino acids: CSVEPTGGNYGYTF. The variable domain in full, with the rest retrieved from reference TRBV29-1 and TRBJ1-2, is SAVISQKPSRDICQRGTSLTIQCQVDSQVTMMFWYRQQPGQSLTLIATANQGSEATYESGFVIDKFPISRPNLTFSTLTVSNMSPEDSSIYLCSVEPTGGNYGYTFGSGTRLTVV.

The chain recombines TRBV19 with TRBJ2-7; perhaps TRBD2 as D (5 bases). The germline V and J ends were trimmed by 10 bases and 3 bases, with 16 bases remaining between them. The CDR3 covers 13 residues. Per the germline V gene, CDR1 is LNHDA and CDR2 is SQIVND (reference sequence). CDR3 sequence reads: CATRGIADYEQYF. DNA for the CDR3: TGTGCCACCAGAGGGATCGCGGACTACGAGCAGTACTTC.

The V and J genes are TRBV19 and TRBJ1-5; D possibly corresponds to TRBD1 (5 bases). CDR3 size: 14 residues. The germline CDR1 and CDR2 sequences are LNHDA and SQIVND (reference sequence). Trimming removed 10 bases at V and 1 base at J, with 14 bases between. Here the CDR3 reads CATNGGLSNQPQHF. The DNA of the CDR3 is TGTGCCACCAATGGGGGACTCAGCAATCAGCCCCAGCATTTT.

The chain is built from TRBV9 and TRBJ1-1; D remains ambiguous. In germline, CDR1 is SGDLS, CDR2 YYNGEE. This CDR3 region has 14 residues. Trimming stripped 2 bases from V and 5 bases from J, with 13 bases between. CDR3: CASSVSSLSTEAFF. The DNA of the CDR3 is TGTGCCAGCAGCGTGTCTAGTCTGTCAACTGAAGCTTTCTTT.

The chain carries TRBV19 and TRBJ2-7; TRBD1 matches 8 bases. V trimming: 8 bases; J trimming: 4 bases; junction bases outside the gene matches: 13. Germline CDR1 LNHDA, CDR2 SQIVND (reference sequence). This CDR3 has 15 residues. Written as DNA, the CDR3 is TGTGCCAGTTCCGGCGCGACAGGGGCCCTGTACGAGCAGTACTTC. Its translation: CASSGATGALYEQYF.

V is TRBV4-1 and J is TRBJ2-7; 7 bases align to TRBD1. Looked up from germline, CDR1 is MGHRA and CDR2 is YSYEKL. This CDR3 contains 15 residues. V trimming: 0 bases; J trimming: 2 bases; junction bases outside the gene matches: 4. The CDR3 loop is CASSQDLGQAYEQYF. In DNA, the CDR3 is TGCGCCAGCAGCCAAGACCTCGGACAGGCCTACGAGCAGTACTTC.